The T cell receptor (beta chain) described here comes from a study of shared clonotypes between healthy human individuals. Study in general: The study used three CD4 naive, three CD4 memory, two CD8 naive and one CD8 memory plate per donor. General observations from the study: Clonotype sharing among donors likely depends on sequencing depth. For sorted subsets, rarefaction showed incomplete sequencing despite large depth.

Sequencing was performed with immunoSEQ multiplex PCR; in TCRdb, only in-frame clones are kept and a portion is missing. The data contain about 680,000 clones, around 92% of them singletons. A remark on this clone: What it recognizes is unknown.

CD8 cells classed as naive were CD45RO-negative and positively selected for CCR7, excluding terminally differentiated effector memory CD45RA+ cells. Germline assignment: CDR1 SEHNR and CDR2 FQNEAQ (reference sequence). V was clipped by 5 bases and J by 2 bases; unmatched bases: 7. The CDR3 has 16 residues. The chain has TRBV7-9 and TRBJ2-5; 11 bases map to TRBD2. Sample: naive CD8+ T cells sorted from blood. This clonotype was sampled from a man younger than 40 in good health. Written as DNA, the CDR3 is TGTGCCAGCAGCCCGGAGACTAGCGGGGAACAAGAGACCCAGTACTTC. Translating gives CASSPETSGEQETQYF.